A single sample gave rise to the 8 T cell receptor beta chains below, sequenced in a study of blood T cell repertoires in COVID-19. The assay was immunoSEQ multiplex PCR, and TCRdb's table has in-frame clones only and misses some. The sample holds about 150,000 clones, 87% seen once. Specimen: PBMCs or T cells enriched from blood (not recorded which). All receptors derive from a woman aged 35 to 49 who had been exposed to COVID-19.

V is TRBV5-8 and J is TRBJ2-5; possible D gene TRBD2, 6 bases. Trimming pared 4 bases from V and 4 bases from J, leaving 17 bases between. The germline CDR1 and CDR2 sequences are SGHTS and YDEGEE. This CDR3 spans 15 amino acids. The CDR3 region is CASSIGRRGSETQYF. CDR3 DNA: TGTGCCAGCAGCATAGGACGGAGGGGATCAGAGACCCAGTACTTC.

This chain uses TRBV7-8 with TRBJ2-3; TRBD2 matches 7 bases. The ends lost 1 base at V and 8 bases at J; junction bases unmatched: 9. Germline assignment: CDR1 SGHVS and CDR2 FQNEAQ. The CDR3 is made up of 15 amino acids. Written as DNA, the CDR3 is TGTGCCAGCAGCTTAGTCGGCGGGAGATCGGGTACGCAGTATTTT. It specifies CASSLVGGRSGTQYF.

This sequence joins TRBV13 and TRBJ1-4, with 9 nucleotides matching TRBD1. This CDR3 has 21 amino acids. From germline, CDR1 is PRHDT and CDR2 FYEKMQ (reference sequence). Germline trimming cut 5 bases from V and 5 bases from J; bases unmatched to any gene: 24. The CDR3 nucleotides are TGTGCCAGCAGCATGTTTACCGGGACAGGGCTACGAAGAGGCAAGAATGAAAAACTGTTTTTT. It encodes CASSMFTGTGLRRGKNEKLFF.

The DNA for the CDR3 is TGTGCTAGTGGTGCCAACCGGGACAGGGGTGGCACTGAAGCTTTCTTT. As protein: CASGANRDRGGTEAFF. The chain uses TRBV12-5 and TRBJ1-1; 10 bases fit TRBD1. Germline CDR1 and CDR2: LGHNT and FRNRAP. V lost 5 bases and J lost 4; bases outside the gene matches: 10. CDR3 length: 16 residues.

The genes are TRBV6-5 and TRBJ2-5, with D possibly TRBD1 on 5 matching bases. Germline CDR1 reads MNHEY; CDR2 reads SVGAGI. V lost 0 bases and J 5 bases, leaving 13 bases between the germline ends. This CDR3 has 15 amino acids. The CDR3 region is CASSYSLGAGETQYF. The CDR3 DNA is TGTGCCAGCAGTTACTCGCTTGGAGCAGGGGAGACCCAGTACTTC.

This rearrangement joins TRBV2 to TRBJ1-5; no clear D gene. The ends were cut back, 1 base at V and 7 bases at J, with 11 bases in the middle. Germline CDR1 and CDR2: SNHLY and FYNNEI. The CDR3 is made up of 14 amino acids. DNA for the CDR3: TGTGCCAGCAGTGAAGAGACGAGGAACCAGCCCCAGCATTTT. Amino acids: CASSEETRNQPQHF. The whole variable domain, remainder taken from reference TRBV2 and TRBJ1-5, is EPEVTQTPSHQVTQMGQEVILRCVPISNHLYFYWYRQILGQKVEFLVSFYNNEISEKSEIFDDQFSVERPDGSNFTLKIRSTKLEDSAMYFCASSEETRNQPQHFGDGTRLSIL.

The V gene is TRBV5-1, the J gene TRBJ2-3, with TRBD1 matching over 8 bases. The CDR3 is 13 amino acids. The germline V gene has CDR1 SGHRS and CDR2 YFSETQ. J lost 2 bases, V lost 7 bases, and 3 bases had no gene match. CDR3 bases: TGCGCCAGCCGACAGGGGTCCACAGATACGCAGTATTTT. Translated, it gives CASRQGSTDTQYF.

The J gene is TRBJ2-5, the V gene TRBV18; D is possibly TRBD2 (6 bases). The V gene's germline CDR1 is KGHSH and CDR2 LQKENI. V was cut by 3 bases and J by 5 bases, with 7 bases left in between. CDR3 size: 12 residues. The DNA of the CDR3 is TGTGCCAGCTCACCGAGCGGGGAGACCCAGTACTTC. Its protein product is CASSPSGETQYF. The whole variable domain, remainder taken from reference TRBV18 and TRBJ2-5, is NAGVMQNPRHLVRRRGQEARLRCSPMKGHSHVYWYRQLPEEGLKFMVYLQKENIIDESGMPKERFSAEFPKEGPSILRIQQVVRGDSAAYFCASSPSGETQYFGPGTRLLVL.